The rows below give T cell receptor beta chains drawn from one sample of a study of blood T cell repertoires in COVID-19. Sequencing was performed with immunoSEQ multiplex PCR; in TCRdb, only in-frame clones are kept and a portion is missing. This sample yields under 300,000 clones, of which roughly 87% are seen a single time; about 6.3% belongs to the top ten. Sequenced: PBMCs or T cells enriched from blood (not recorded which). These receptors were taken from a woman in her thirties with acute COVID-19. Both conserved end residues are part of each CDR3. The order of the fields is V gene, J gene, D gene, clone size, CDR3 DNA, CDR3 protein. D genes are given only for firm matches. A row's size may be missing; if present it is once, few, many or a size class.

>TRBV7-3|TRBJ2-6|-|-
TGTGCCAGCAGCTTAACGTCGGCTAGATCTGGGGCCAACGTCCTGACTTTC
CASSLTSARSGANVLTF
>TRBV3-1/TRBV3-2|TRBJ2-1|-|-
TGTGCCAGCAGCCAAACAGTATCATCCTACAATGAGCAGTTCTTC
CASSQTVSSYNEQFF
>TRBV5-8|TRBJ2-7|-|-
TGTGCCAGCAGCTGGGGCGACAGCTACGAGCAGTACTTC
CASSWGDSYEQYF
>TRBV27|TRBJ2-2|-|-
TGTGCCAGCAAAAGGGAGCCAAGGAGGCGGGAGCTGTTTTTT
CASKREPRRRELFF
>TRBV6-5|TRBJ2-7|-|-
TGTGCCTCGAGGGCGGTGTCCTACGAGCAGTACTTC
CASRAVSYEQYF
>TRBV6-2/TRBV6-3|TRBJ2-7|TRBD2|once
TGTGCCAGCAGCCGACTAGCGGGGAAAGCCTACGAGCAGTACTTC
CASSRLAGKAYEQYF
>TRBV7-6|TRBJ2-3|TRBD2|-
TGTGCCAGCAGCTTAGTGAAAGCGGGGGGGGTGCACACAGATACGCAGTATTTT
CASSLVKAGGVHTDTQYF
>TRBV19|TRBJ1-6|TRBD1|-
TGTGCCAGTAGTATGACAGGGGCCGGACCCCTCCACTTT
CASSMTGAGPLHF
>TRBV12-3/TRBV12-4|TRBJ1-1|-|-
TGTGCCAGCAGAGAGACAGCGAACACTGAAGCTTTCTTT
CASRETANTEAFF
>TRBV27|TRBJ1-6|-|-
TGTGCCAGCAGTCTTACAGGGATCACCTATAATTCACCCCTCCACTTT
CASSLTGITYNSPLHF
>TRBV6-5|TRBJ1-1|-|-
TGTGCCAGCAGATCCTCGGGGGGCACTGAAGCTTTCTTT
CASRSSGGTEAFF
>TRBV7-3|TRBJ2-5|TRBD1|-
TGTGCCAGCAGCTTGGGGACAGGGCAAGAGACCCAGTACTTC
CASSLGTGQETQYF
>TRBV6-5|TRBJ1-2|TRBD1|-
TGTGCCAGCATAAACACCGGGACAGGGAATGGCTACACCTTC
CASINTGTGNGYTF
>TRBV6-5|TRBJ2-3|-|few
TGTGCCAGCAGACAAAACGGGGTAACAGATACGCAGTATTTT
CASRQNGVTDTQYF
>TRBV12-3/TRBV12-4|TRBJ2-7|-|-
TGTGCCAGCAGTTTAGCGGGCCCCGAGCAGTACTTC
CASSLAGPEQYF
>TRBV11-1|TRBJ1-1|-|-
TGTGCCAGCAGCTTCAAGACGGGCACTGAAGCTTTCTTT
CASSFKTGTEAFF
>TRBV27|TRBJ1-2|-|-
TGTGCCAGCAGTTTATCGGTCGGGGGAGGGGTGGGCTATGGCTACACCTTC
CASSLSVGGGVGYGYTF
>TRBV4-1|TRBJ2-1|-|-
TGCGCCAGCAGCCAAGATCTCCTCGTTAAACTCTACAATGAGCAGTTCTTC
CASSQDLLVKLYNEQFF
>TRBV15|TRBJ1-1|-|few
TGTGCCACCAGCGTGACCCGGGGGGCAGGGACTGAAGCTTTCTTT
CATSVTRGAGTEAFF
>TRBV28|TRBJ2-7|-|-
TGTGCCAGCAGGGCCTGGCGGATGAAATTTGAGCAGTACTTC
CASRAWRMKFEQYF
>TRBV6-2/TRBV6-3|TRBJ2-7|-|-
TGTGCCAGCAGTTACGGGGGACACGGGTCCTACGAGCAGTACTTC
CASSYGGHGSYEQYF
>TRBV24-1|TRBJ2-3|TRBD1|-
TGTGCCACCAGTGAGAGGGGGACAGGGGGAGAGGATACGCAGTATTTT
CATSERGTGGEDTQYF
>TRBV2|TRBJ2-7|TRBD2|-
TGTGCCAGCAGAGTACGGGAGGCCAACTACGAGCAGTACTTC
CASRVREANYEQYF
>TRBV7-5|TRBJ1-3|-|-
TGTGCCAGAAGCTTTCCCGGGGGGGAGGGAAACACCATATATTTT
CARSFPGGEGNTIYF